Listed below are T cell receptor beta chains from one sample, sequenced in a study of blood T cell repertoires in COVID-19. Libraries were prepared by immunoSEQ multiplex PCR; TCRdb keeps only in-frame clonotypes and omits some of them. The sample includes tens of thousands of clones, about four fifths of them seen just once. The sequenced material came from peripheral blood. All receptors derive from a man in his fifties with active COVID-19. CDR3s include the opening cysteine and the closing phenylalanine or tryptophan.

V gene	J gene	CDR3 protein
TRBV5-4	TRBJ2-1	CASSHTSVNEQFF
TRBV6-4	TRBJ2-5	CASRRPGQKQETQYF
TRBV28	TRBJ1-3	CASSDTGALSGNTIYF
TRBV12-5	TRBJ2-7	CASGRDSSYEQYF
TRBV3-1/TRBV3-2	TRBJ2-1	CASSQDERNEQFF
TRBV28	TRBJ1-4	CASSLTQGTNEKLFF
TRBV12-5	TRBJ2-7	CASGLVVLLGGGLEQYF
TRBV5-1	TRBJ2-5	CASSLGQGETQYF
TRBV13	TRBJ2-7	CASSLGEGYEQYF
TRBV20-1	TRBJ1-1	CSASGDKITEAFF
TRBV7-9	TRBJ1-2	CASSKGGGQGAYGYTF
TRBV10-3	TRBJ1-1	CAISDMTGEGFF
TRBV5-1	TRBJ2-3	CASSLEGTGEVDTQYF
TRBV2	TRBJ1-6	CASSAIGGTPLHF
TRBV3-1/TRBV3-2	TRBJ1-6	CASSQQTGYNSPLHF
TRBV28	TRBJ1-2	CASRRAVYYGYTF
TRBV13	TRBJ1-1	CASRLDRATEAFF
TRBV5-1	TRBJ2-1	CASSLQGFLWNEQFF
TRBV5-5	TRBJ2-2	CASSLLWQATGELFF
TRBV10-2	TRBJ2-1	CASSNPGQGLNEQFF
TRBV5-1	TRBJ2-6	CASSLADRGPSGANVLTF
TRBV15	TRBJ2-1	CATSRELGMRGGSYNEQFF
TRBV6-6	TRBJ2-4	CASSYSSQGNVNIQYF
TRBV11-2	TRBJ2-7	CASSPGLAGGPGYEQYF
TRBV10-3	TRBJ2-2	CAISGRGVTGELFF
TRBV18	TRBJ2-5	CASSPPEGSETQYF
TRBV19	TRBJ2-3	CASTPSGGTSTDTQYF
TRBV10-3	TRBJ2-2	CAITGTETNTGELFF
TRBV19	TRBJ1-2	CASEKQGAYGYTF
TRBV9	TRBJ2-1	CASSASGGIYNEQFF
TRBV7-8	TRBJ1-4	CASSPRGLATNEKLFF
TRBV4-1	TRBJ2-3	CASSQFSLDTQYF
TRBV2	TRBJ2-5	CASSVQGRSETQYF
TRBV19	TRBJ1-4	CASGTGELLNEKLFF
TRBV18	TRBJ1-4	CASSLTTGTGFNEKLFF
TRBV7-9	TRBJ1-6	CASTLDGSNSYNSPLHF
TRBV6-5	TRBJ2-5	CASSYGSGGGEETQYF
TRBV6-2/TRBV6-3	TRBJ2-7	CASSLTGTYEQYF
TRBV11-2	TRBJ2-1	CASSLGLAGAGEQFF
TRBV5-8	TRBJ1-1	CASSFSDRDYTEAFF
TRBV13	TRBJ1-1	CASSPGEPFMNTEAFF
TRBV14	TRBJ2-4	CASSQGGVNIQYF
TRBV5-1	TRBJ1-1	CASSTTSGTEAFF
TRBV5-5	TRBJ2-7	CASSLTLTGGGEQYF
TRBV16	TRBJ1-3	CASSQRGTGRNTIYF
TRBV5-4	TRBJ2-1	CASSIGTSGGMGQFF
TRBV7-8	TRBJ2-5	CASSPLQETQYF
TRBV29-1	TRBJ2-7	CSPSRETGKFSEQYF
TRBV19	TRBJ2-3	CASSIDQTVADTQYF
TRBV28	TRBJ2-7	CASSRRDRWDEQYF
TRBV20-1	TRBJ2-1	CSASSAGANEQFF
TRBV15	TRBJ2-1	CATSRDRGAYNEQFF
TRBV28	TRBJ1-5	CASSSRVTSNQPQHF
TRBV7-2	TRBJ1-1	CASSPGQGGISWF
TRBV29-1	TRBJ1-1	CSVDTFQEAFF
TRBV7-6	TRBJ2-3	CASSLEGTLQYF
TRBV6-5	TRBJ1-4	CASSYVGGTNEKLFF
TRBV4-3	TRBJ1-4	CASSQDGGRTNEKLFF